The clone carrying this TCR beta chain has ten or more counts. This entry comes from a study of shared clonotypes between healthy human individuals. Repertoires were generated with immunoSEQ multiplex PCR, while TCRdb's copy carries only in-frame clones and drops some. The sample consists of some 500,000 clones, 65% to 80% of them appearing once. The CDR3 runs 16 residues. V was clipped by 2 bases and J by 1 base, with 11 bases between them. Germline lookup yields CDR1 LNHDA and CDR2 SQIVND (reference sequence). Sequencing was performed on PBMCs. The source is a woman in her forties in good health. Some clones in this sample may be carry-over from other donors' samples. This rearrangement joins TRBV19 to TRBJ2-2; TRBD1 is a possible D gene (6 bases). CDR3 region: CASSIMRGGNTGELFF. The CDR3 nucleotides read TGTGCCAGTAGTATAATGAGAGGGGGGAACACCGGGGAGCTGTTTTTT.